The rows below give T cell receptor beta chains drawn from one sample of a study of blood T cells in healthy people across ages. TCRdb fed the 5' RACE reads into MiXCR, producing one record per CDR3 protein. The sample lists 1.2 million to 1.5 million distinct CDR3 sequences; approximately 40% were seen once. Sequencing input: blood. These receptors were taken from a woman in her late teens or twenties in good health. Both conserved end residues are part of each CDR3. D genes are given only for firm matches. Expanded clones are given a class, and other clones once, few, many or no size at all.

d_gene: -
j_gene: TRBJ2-1
v_gene: TRBV25-1
abundance: -
CDR3aa: CASSFYGPSSYNEQFF
CDR3nt: TGTGCCAGCAGTTTTTACGGACCAAGCTCCTACAATGAGCAGTTCTTC

d_gene: -
j_gene: TRBJ2-3
v_gene: TRBV20-1
abundance: -
CDR3aa: CSARAPTFGTDTQYF
CDR3nt: TGCAGTGCTAGAGCCCCGACCTTCGGCACAGATACGCAGTATTTT

d_gene: -
j_gene: TRBJ1-2
v_gene: TRBV2
abundance: -
CDR3aa: CASSEAAEGDGSLNYGYTF
CDR3nt: TGTGCCAGCAGTGAAGCCGCGGAGGGGGACGGAAGCTTGAACTATGGCTACACCTTC

d_gene: -
j_gene: TRBJ2-7
v_gene: TRBV3-1
abundance: few
CDR3aa: CASSQTNYEQYF
CDR3nt: TGTGCCAGCAGCCAGACAAACTACGAGCAGTACTTC

d_gene: -
j_gene: TRBJ2-1
v_gene: TRBV28
abundance: -
CDR3aa: CASSPTRQAFRNEQFF
CDR3nt: TGTGCCAGCAGTCCAACCCGACAGGCTTTTAGGAATGAGCAGTTCTTC

d_gene: -
j_gene: TRBJ2-7
v_gene: TRBV3-1
abundance: -
CDR3aa: CASSQAKAASYEQYF
CDR3nt: TGTGCCAGCAGCCAGGCGAAGGCGGCATCCTACGAGCAGTACTTC

d_gene: TRBD1
j_gene: TRBJ2-6
v_gene: TRBV14
abundance: -
CDR3aa: CASSLLPGTGSGANVLTF
CDR3nt: TGTGCCAGCAGCCTTCTTCCCGGGACAGGGTCCGGGGCCAACGTCCTGACTTTC

d_gene: TRBD2
j_gene: TRBJ2-3
v_gene: TRBV6-6
abundance: once
CDR3aa: CASSTRSSGTGDTQYF
CDR3nt: TGTGCCAGCAGCACGAGATCTAGCGGAACAGGAGATACGCAGTATTTT

d_gene: TRBD2
j_gene: TRBJ2-7
v_gene: TRBV28
abundance: -
CDR3aa: CASSPPLAGSSYEQYF
CDR3nt: TGTGCCAGCAGTCCCCCGCTAGCGGGGAGCTCCTACGAGCAGTACTTC

d_gene: -
j_gene: TRBJ2-3
v_gene: TRBV9
abundance: few
CDR3aa: CASSVADHPTDTQYF
CDR3nt: TGTGCCAGCAGCGTAGCAGACCATCCCACAGATACGCAGTATTTT

d_gene: TRBD1
j_gene: TRBJ1-4
v_gene: TRBV12-3/TRBV12-4
abundance: few
CDR3aa: CAGRTGPSEKLFF
CDR3nt: TGTGCCGGCCGGACAGGCCCAAGTGAAAAACTGTTTTTT

d_gene: TRBD2
j_gene: TRBJ2-3
v_gene: TRBV24-1
abundance: -
CDR3aa: CATSESSGGRNTQYF
CDR3nt: TGTGCCACCAGTGAGTCTAGCGGGGGGCGGAATACGCAGTATTTT

d_gene: TRBD1
j_gene: TRBJ1-2
v_gene: TRBV2
abundance: -
CDR3aa: CANTWTGNPYGYTF
CDR3nt: TGTGCCAACACTTGGACAGGGAACCCTTATGGCTACACCTTC

d_gene: -
j_gene: TRBJ1-4
v_gene: TRBV7-9
abundance: -
CDR3aa: CASSLRETANEKLFF
CDR3nt: TGTGCCAGCAGCTTACGGGAAACAGCTAATGAAAAACTGTTTTTT

d_gene: TRBD1
j_gene: TRBJ2-3
v_gene: TRBV6-6
abundance: once
CDR3aa: CASTLTGSWTDTQYF
CDR3nt: TGTGCCAGCACCCTGACAGGGTCGTGGACAGATACGCAGTATTTT

d_gene: -
j_gene: TRBJ2-7
v_gene: TRBV12-3/TRBV12-4
abundance: few
CDR3aa: CASRRDTANEQYF
CDR3nt: TGTGCCAGCAGACGAGACACCGCAAACGAGCAGTACTTC

d_gene: -
j_gene: TRBJ1-1
v_gene: TRBV6-5
abundance: -
CDR3aa: CASSYSRNGNTEAFF
CDR3nt: TGTGCCAGCAGTTACTCAAGGAATGGGAACACTGAAGCTTTCTTT

d_gene: -
j_gene: TRBJ2-1
v_gene: TRBV7-2
abundance: -
CDR3aa: CASSQNPEVYNEQFF
CDR3nt: TGTGCCAGCAGTCAGAATCCCGAGGTATACAATGAGCAGTTCTTC

d_gene: -
j_gene: TRBJ2-4
v_gene: TRBV4-3
abundance: -
CDR3aa: CASSQDGAQYF
CDR3nt: TGCGCCAGCAGCCAAGATGGAGCCCAGTACTTC

d_gene: TRBD2
j_gene: TRBJ2-3
v_gene: TRBV2
abundance: -
CDR3aa: CASSESTSGGEGTQYF
CDR3nt: TGTGCCAGCAGTGAATCGACTAGCGGGGGAGAAGGTACGCAGTATTTT

d_gene: -
j_gene: TRBJ1-3
v_gene: TRBV6-1
abundance: -
CDR3aa: CVSSESGDRTYLGNTIYF
CDR3nt: TGTGTCAGCAGTGAATCTGGAGACAGGACTTACCTTGGAAACACCATATATTTT

d_gene: TRBD1
j_gene: TRBJ2-7
v_gene: TRBV6-5
abundance: -
CDR3aa: CASSITGAAYEQYF
CDR3nt: TGTGCCAGCAGTATAACAGGGGCGGCCTACGAGCAGTACTTC

d_gene: -
j_gene: TRBJ1-5
v_gene: TRBV2
abundance: -
CDR3aa: CASSESRASNQPQHF
CDR3nt: TGTGCCAGCAGTGAATCCAGGGCAAGCAATCAGCCCCAGCATTTT

d_gene: TRBD2
j_gene: TRBJ2-5
v_gene: TRBV15
abundance: once
CDR3aa: CATRGVFGTQYF
CDR3nt: TGTGCCACCCGGGGGGTTTTCGGGACCCAGTACTTC

d_gene: -
j_gene: TRBJ2-7
v_gene: TRBV28
abundance: few
CDR3aa: CASSLGGDRYYEQYF
CDR3nt: TGTGCCAGCAGCTTAGGGGGGGACAGGTACTACGAGCAGTACTTC

d_gene: -
j_gene: TRBJ1-1
v_gene: TRBV2
abundance: -
CDR3aa: CASGRAEAFF
CDR3nt: TGTGCGAGCGGACGAGCTGAAGCTTTCTTT

d_gene: -
j_gene: TRBJ1-2
v_gene: TRBV6-1
abundance: few
CDR3aa: CASSELTGYYGYTF
CDR3nt: TGTGCCAGCAGTGAGCTGACAGGCTACTATGGCTACACCTTC

d_gene: -
j_gene: TRBJ2-5
v_gene: TRBV18
abundance: -
CDR3aa: CASSPLVSGETQYF
CDR3nt: TGTGCCAGCTCACCACTAGTCTCTGGGGAGACCCAGTACTTC

d_gene: -
j_gene: TRBJ2-3
v_gene: TRBV10-3
abundance: -
CDR3aa: CATWDGRLRTQYF
CDR3nt: TGTGCCACCTGGGACGGGCGACTAAGGACGCAGTATTTT

d_gene: -
j_gene: TRBJ1-6
v_gene: TRBV6-2/TRBV6-3
abundance: -
CDR3aa: CASGDGNSPLHF
CDR3nt: TGTGCCAGCGGGGATGGAAATTCACCCCTCCACTTT

d_gene: -
j_gene: TRBJ2-7
v_gene: TRBV29-1
abundance: many
CDR3aa: CSVVTSSSYEQYF
CDR3nt: TGCAGCGTTGTTACTAGTTCCTCCTACGAGCAGTACTTC

d_gene: TRBD2
j_gene: TRBJ2-1
v_gene: TRBV5-1
abundance: many
CDR3aa: CASSLATSGPGYEQFF
CDR3nt: TGCGCCAGCAGCTTGGCGACTAGCGGCCCTGGGTATGAGCAGTTCTTC

d_gene: -
j_gene: TRBJ2-7
v_gene: TRBV20-1
abundance: few
CDR3aa: CSAPKIPHYEQYF
CDR3nt: TGCAGTGCTCCCAAGATTCCGCACTACGAGCAGTACTTC

d_gene: -
j_gene: TRBJ2-3
v_gene: TRBV9
abundance: -
CDR3aa: CARSVEDGSTDTQYF
CDR3nt: TGTGCCAGAAGCGTGGAGGACGGCAGCACAGATACGCAGTATTTT

d_gene: -
j_gene: TRBJ1-2
v_gene: TRBV7-9
abundance: -
CDR3aa: CASSPVYYGYTF
CDR3nt: TGTGCCAGCAGCCCCGTATACTATGGCTACACCTTC

d_gene: TRBD1
j_gene: TRBJ2-7
v_gene: TRBV7-8
abundance: few
CDR3aa: CASSLTGTGDFEQYF
CDR3nt: TGTGCCAGCAGCTTAACCGGGACAGGCGATTTCGAACAGTACTTC

d_gene: -
j_gene: TRBJ2-1
v_gene: TRBV6-1
abundance: -
CDR3aa: CASSLFWQGPGRNEQFF
CDR3nt: TGTGCCAGCAGCCTTTTTTGGCAGGGCCCAGGGAGAAATGAGCAGTTCTTC

d_gene: -
j_gene: TRBJ2-5
v_gene: TRBV12-3/TRBV12-4
abundance: -
CDR3aa: CASSTRDTGNQETQYF
CDR3nt: TGTGCCAGCAGTACGCGAGATACAGGGAACCAAGAGACCCAGTACTTC

d_gene: -
j_gene: TRBJ2-5
v_gene: TRBV6-6
abundance: -
CDR3aa: CASSYLGPLQETQYF
CDR3nt: TGTGCCAGCAGTTACTTGGGACCACTTCAAGAGACCCAGTACTTC

d_gene: -
j_gene: TRBJ2-5
v_gene: TRBV20-1
abundance: -
CDR3aa: CSAGVRRDKETQYF
CDR3nt: TGCAGTGCTGGGGTCAGGCGGGACAAAGAGACCCAGTACTTC

d_gene: TRBD1
j_gene: TRBJ2-7
v_gene: TRBV20-1
abundance: few
CDR3aa: CSAKDPQGIGEQYF
CDR3nt: TGCAGTGCAAAAGACCCACAGGGGATAGGGGAGCAGTACTTC